The source of this T cell receptor beta chain is a study of shared clonotypes between healthy human individuals. Study-wide context: A donor's plate count was three for CD4 naive and three for CD4 memory; CD8 naive had two and CD8 memory one. Points from the study as a whole: Clonotypes not shared had lower generation probabilities than those common to all four donors.

Germline V gene sequence: CDR1 MNHEY, CDR2 SMNVEV (reference sequence). V was clipped by 6 bases and J by 6 bases, with 14 bases between them. This CDR3 region has 13 residues. The naive CD8 fraction comprised CD45RO-negative cells positively selected for CCR7 and excluded terminally differentiated effector memory CD45RA+ cells. The donors were adults (healthy and HIV-negative) with no recent acute infections or vaccinations. As for this clone: What it recognizes is unknown.

Original processing methods: Quality scores were absent from the junction-only immunoSEQ sequences, so filtering differed. Assay: immunoSEQ multiplex PCR; the TCRdb copy retains only in-frame clones and omits some. V and J calls and clone size are as listed in that table; D and trimming were resolved from the DNA. The repertoire holds about 590,000 clones, nearly 97% seen once, with about 0.11% in the top ten. The receptor's source is a woman in her 30s in good health. The sample was naive CD8+ T cells sorted from blood. The chain recombines TRBV27 with TRBJ1-2, with TRBD1 as a possible D gene (6 bases). The CDR3 nucleotides are TGTGCCAGCAGACCGGGAGGGGGAAATGGCTACACCTTC. This gives the protein CASRPGGGNGYTF.